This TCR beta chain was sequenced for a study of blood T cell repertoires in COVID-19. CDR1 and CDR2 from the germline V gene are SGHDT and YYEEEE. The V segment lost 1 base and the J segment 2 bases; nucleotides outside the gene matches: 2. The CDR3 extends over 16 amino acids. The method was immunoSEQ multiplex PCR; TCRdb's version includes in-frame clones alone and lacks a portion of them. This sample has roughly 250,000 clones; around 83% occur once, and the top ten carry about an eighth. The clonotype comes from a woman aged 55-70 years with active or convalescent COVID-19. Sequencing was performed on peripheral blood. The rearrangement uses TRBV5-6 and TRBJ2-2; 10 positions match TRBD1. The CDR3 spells CASSLWDRGNTGELFF. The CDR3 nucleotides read TGTGCCAGCAGCTTGTGGGACAGGGGTAACACCGGGGAGCTGTTTTTT.